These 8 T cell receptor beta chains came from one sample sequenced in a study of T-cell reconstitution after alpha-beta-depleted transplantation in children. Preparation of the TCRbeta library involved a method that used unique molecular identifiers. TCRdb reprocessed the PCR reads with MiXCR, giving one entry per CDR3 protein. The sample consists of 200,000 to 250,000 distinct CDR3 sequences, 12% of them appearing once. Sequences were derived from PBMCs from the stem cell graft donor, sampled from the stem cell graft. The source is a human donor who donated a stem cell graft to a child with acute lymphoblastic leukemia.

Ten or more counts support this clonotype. The CDR3, as DNA: TGTGCCAGCAGCCAACACGGGACAGTAAATTCACCCCTCCACTTT. It encodes CASSQHGTVNSPLHF. The chain is built from TRBV14 and TRBJ1-6; TRBD1 aligns across 7 bases. The V gene end was trimmed by 2 bases and the J gene end by 7 bases; junction bases not matched to a gene: 5. This CDR3 is built from 15 residues. Germline V gives CDR1 SGHDN, CDR2 FVKESK. The variable domain in full, completed from reference TRBV14 and TRBJ1-6, reads EAGVTQFPSHSVIEKGQTVTLRCDPISGHDNLYWYRRVMGKEIKFLLHFVKESKQDESGMPNNRFLAERTGGTYSTLKVQPAELEDSGVYFCASSQHGTVNSPLHFGNGTRLTVT.

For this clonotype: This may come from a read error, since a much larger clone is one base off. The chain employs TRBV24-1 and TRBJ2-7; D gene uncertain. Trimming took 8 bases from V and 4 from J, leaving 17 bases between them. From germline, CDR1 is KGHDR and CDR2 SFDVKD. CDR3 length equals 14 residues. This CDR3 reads CATKTLFGYYEQYF. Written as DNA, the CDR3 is TGTGCCACCAAGACCCTTTTCGGATATTACGAGCAGTACTTC.

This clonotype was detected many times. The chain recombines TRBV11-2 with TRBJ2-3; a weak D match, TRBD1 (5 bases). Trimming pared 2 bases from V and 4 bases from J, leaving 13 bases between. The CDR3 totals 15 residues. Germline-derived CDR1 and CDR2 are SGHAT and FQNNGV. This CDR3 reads CASSLTQGKADTQYF. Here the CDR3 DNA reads TGTGCCAGCAGCTTAACGCAGGGCAAGGCAGATACGCAGTATTTT.

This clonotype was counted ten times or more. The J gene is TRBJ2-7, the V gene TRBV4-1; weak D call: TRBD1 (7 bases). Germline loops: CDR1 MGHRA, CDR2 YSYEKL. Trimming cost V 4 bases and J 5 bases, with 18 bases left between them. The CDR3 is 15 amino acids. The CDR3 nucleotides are TGCGCCAGCAGCCCTAGACAGGGAGGCATCGACGAGCAGTACTTC. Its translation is CASSPRQGGIDEQYF.

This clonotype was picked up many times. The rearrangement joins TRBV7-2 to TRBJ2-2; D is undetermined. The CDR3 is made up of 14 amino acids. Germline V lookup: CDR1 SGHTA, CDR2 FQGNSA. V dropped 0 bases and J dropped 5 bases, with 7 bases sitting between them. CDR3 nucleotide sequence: TGTGCCAGCAGCTTAGCTTGGCGAACCGGGGAGCTGTTTTTT. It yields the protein CASSLAWRTGELFF.

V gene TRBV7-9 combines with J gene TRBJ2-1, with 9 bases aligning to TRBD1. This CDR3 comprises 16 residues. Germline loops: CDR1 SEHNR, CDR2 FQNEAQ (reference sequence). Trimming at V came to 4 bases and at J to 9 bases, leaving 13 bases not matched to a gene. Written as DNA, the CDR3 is TGTGCCAGCAGCTCCCCCGGGGGACAGGGAAGATTTGAGCAGTTCTTC. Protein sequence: CASSSPGGQGRFEQFF.

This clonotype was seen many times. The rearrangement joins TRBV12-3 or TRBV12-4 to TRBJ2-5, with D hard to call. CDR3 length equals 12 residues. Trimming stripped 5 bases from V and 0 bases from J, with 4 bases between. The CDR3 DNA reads TGTGCCAGCAGTGGAGACCAAGAGACCCAGTACTTC. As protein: CASSGDQETQYF.

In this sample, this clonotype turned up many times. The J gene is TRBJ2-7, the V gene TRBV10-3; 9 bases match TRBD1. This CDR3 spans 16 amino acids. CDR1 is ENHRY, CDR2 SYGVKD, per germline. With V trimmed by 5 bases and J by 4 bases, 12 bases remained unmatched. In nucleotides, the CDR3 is TGTGCCATCAGTACATATCGACAGGGGGGGGCTTACGAGCAGTACTTC. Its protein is CAISTYRQGGAYEQYF.